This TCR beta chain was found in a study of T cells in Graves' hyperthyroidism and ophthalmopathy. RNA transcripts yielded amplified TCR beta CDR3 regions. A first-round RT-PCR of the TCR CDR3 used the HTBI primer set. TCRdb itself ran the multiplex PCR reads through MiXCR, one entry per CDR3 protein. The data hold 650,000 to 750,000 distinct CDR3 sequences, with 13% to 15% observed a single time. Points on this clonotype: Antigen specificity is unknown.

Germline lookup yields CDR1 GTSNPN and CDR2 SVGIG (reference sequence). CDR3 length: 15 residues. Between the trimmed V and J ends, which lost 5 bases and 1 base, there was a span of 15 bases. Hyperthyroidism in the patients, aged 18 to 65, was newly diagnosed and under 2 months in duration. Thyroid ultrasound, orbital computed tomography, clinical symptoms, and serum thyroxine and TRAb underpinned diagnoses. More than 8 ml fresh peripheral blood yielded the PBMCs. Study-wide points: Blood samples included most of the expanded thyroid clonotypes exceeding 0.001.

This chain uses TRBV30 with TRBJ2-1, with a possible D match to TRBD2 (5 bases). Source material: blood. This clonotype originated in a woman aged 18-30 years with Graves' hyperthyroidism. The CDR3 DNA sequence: TGTGCCTGGTCTGCCGGGGTCGCGTCCTACAATGAGCAGTTCTTC. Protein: CAWSAGVASYNEQFF.